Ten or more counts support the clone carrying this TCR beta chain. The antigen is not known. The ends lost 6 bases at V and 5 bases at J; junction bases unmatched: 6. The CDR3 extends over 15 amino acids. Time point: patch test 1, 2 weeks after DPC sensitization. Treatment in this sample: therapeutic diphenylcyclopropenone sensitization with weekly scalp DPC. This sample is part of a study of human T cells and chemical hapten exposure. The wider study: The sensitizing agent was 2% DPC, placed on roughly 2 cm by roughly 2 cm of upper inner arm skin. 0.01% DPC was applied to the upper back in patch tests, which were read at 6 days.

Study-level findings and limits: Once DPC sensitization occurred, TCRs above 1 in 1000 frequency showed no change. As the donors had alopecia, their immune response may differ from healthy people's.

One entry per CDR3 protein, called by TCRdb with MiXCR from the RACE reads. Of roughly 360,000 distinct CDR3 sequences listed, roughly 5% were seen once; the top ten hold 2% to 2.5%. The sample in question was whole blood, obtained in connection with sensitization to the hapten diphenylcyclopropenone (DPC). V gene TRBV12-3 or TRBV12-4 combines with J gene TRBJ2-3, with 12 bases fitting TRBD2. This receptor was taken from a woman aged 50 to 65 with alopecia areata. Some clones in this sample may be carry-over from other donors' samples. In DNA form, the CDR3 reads TGTGCCAGCAGCCCTACTAGCGGGGGGTTAGATACGCAGTATTTT. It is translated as CASSPTSGGLDTQYF.